Below, 10 T cell receptor beta chains from the same sample are listed, as sequenced in a study of graft-versus-host responses after intestinal transplantation. TCRdb's table, derived via immunoSEQ multiplex PCR, lists solely in-frame clones and lacks some. The data contain several thousand clones, approximately 76% of them singletons. The specimen was PBMCs, collected around 560 days after intestinal transplant. These receptor sequences come from a human patient who received an intestinal transplant, so some T cells may come from the graft donor.

This clone was counted only a few times. The chain has TRBV4-3 and TRBJ1-3; the D is unclear. Per the germline V gene, CDR1 is LGHNA and CDR2 is YSLEER. CDR3 length: 16 amino acids. V gave up 0 bases and J gave up 2 bases, with 11 bases separating them. This chain's CDR3 is CASSQDGEGTGNTIYF. The CDR3 DNA is TGCGCCAGCAGCCAAGATGGGGAGGGAACTGGAAACACCATATATTTT.

This clone turned up a few times. This chain connects TRBV6-5 to TRBJ2-1, with D hard to call. V was trimmed by 2 bases and J by 9 bases, leaving 11 bases between them. In germline, CDR1 is MNHEY, CDR2 SVGAGI. This CDR3 has 13 amino acids. The CDR3 region has the DNA TGTGCCAGCAGTTACCCTCCAGCTCTTGAGCAGTTCTTC. It yields the protein CASSYPPALEQFF.

In this sample, this clone turned up a few times. The V and J genes are TRBV19 and TRBJ1-3; TRBD1 aligns across 7 bases. J lost 2 bases, V lost 6 bases, and 1 base had no gene match. The CDR3 spans 13 residues. CDR1 is LNHDA and CDR2 is SQIVND in the germline V gene (reference sequence). This CDR3 reads CASRDRAGNTIYF. CDR3 nucleotides: TGTGCCAGTAGAGACAGGGCTGGAAACACCATATATTTT.

V and J are TRBV7-2 and TRBJ1-2; D call uncertain. Germline CDR1 is SGHTA and CDR2 is FQGNSA. With 0 bases removed from V and 2 bases from J, the gap between germline ends came to 7 bases. This CDR3 contains 14 residues. CDR3 loop: CASSLASGNYGYTF. In DNA, the CDR3 is TGTGCCAGCAGCTTAGCGTCGGGGAACTATGGCTACACCTTC.

The chain recombines TRBV11-3 with TRBJ2-7, with D uncertain. V lost 5 bases and J 0 bases, leaving 5 bases between the germline ends. Germline CDR1 SGHNT, CDR2 YENEEA. The CDR3 contains 12 residues. The CDR3 DNA reads as TGTGCCAGCAGCCGACTCTCCTACGAGCAGTACTTC. This encodes CASSRLSYEQYF.

This clone was seen a single time. V gene TRBV6-4 combines with J gene TRBJ2-2; 8 bases line up with TRBD1. The CDR3 is made up of 15 amino acids. CDR1 is MRHNA, CDR2 SNTAGT, per germline. The J segment lost 1 base and the V segment lost 3 bases, leaving 1 base of the junction unmatched. The chain's CDR3 is CASSDGQGNTGELFF. Written as DNA, the CDR3 is TGTGCCAGCAGTGATGGACAGGGGAACACCGGGGAGCTGTTTTTT.

V is TRBV15 and J is TRBJ1-2; TRBD1 agrees at 7 bases. V lost 6 bases, J lost 8 bases, and 9 bases stayed unmatched. Germline V lookup: CDR1 LNHNV, CDR2 YYDKDF (reference sequence). This CDR3 contains 13 residues. CDR3 loop: CATSSGQVRGYTF. The CDR3 nucleotides read TGTGCCACCAGTTCCGGACAGGTCCGCGGCTACACCTTC.

In its sample, this clone was seen once. The chain couples TRBV6-1 to TRBJ1-6; D is uncertain. Trimming removed 8 bases at V and 8 bases at J, with 4 bases between. Germline lookup yields CDR1 MNHNS and CDR2 SASEGT. The CDR3 runs 10 residues. CDR3 DNA: TGTGCCAGCGGATATTCACCCCTCCACTTT. Protein product: CASGYSPLHF.

The chain employs TRBV6-9 and TRBJ1-2; possible D gene TRBD1, 5 bases. The CDR3 sequence is 14 residues long. V lost 4 bases to trimming and J lost 4 bases, with 13 bases between them. The germline V gene encodes CDR1 MNHGY and CDR2 SVAAGI. The CDR3 sequence: CASSFLWGVYGYTF. CDR3 DNA sequence: TGTGCCAGCAGTTTCCTTTGGGGGGTCTATGGCTACACCTTC.

On this clone: Relative to the germline gene, one junction end is altered; a read error may explain this. J is TRBJ1-5 and V is TRBV9, with TRBD1 as a possible D gene (6 bases). Germline CDR1 reads SGDLS; CDR2 reads YYNGEE. The CDR3 runs to 14 residues. This chain's CDR3 is CAGSVGAGEQPQHF. CDR3 coding DNA: TGTGCCGGCAGCGTAGGGGCAGGGGAGCAGCCCCAGCATTTT.